The 14 T cell receptor beta chains below all came from one sample that was sequenced in a study of blood T cell repertoires in COVID-19. Measured with immunoSEQ multiplex PCR; TCRdb has only the in-frame clones, and not every one. The repertoire holds tens of thousands of clones, with around 84% as singletons. The sequencing sample was made of peripheral blood. The receptor set was obtained from a human donor in a cohort sampled during active COVID-19.

The chain employs TRBV27 and TRBJ2-7; maybe TRBD2 (6 bases). V was trimmed by 6 bases and J by 2 bases, leaving 14 bases between them. The CDR3 covers 14 residues. Per the germline V gene, CDR1 is MNHEY and CDR2 is SMNVEV (reference sequence). The CDR3 region is CASRARDSAYEQYF. The CDR3 bases are TGTGCCAGCAGGGCTCGGGACTCAGCCTACGAGCAGTACTTC.

The chain joins TRBV29-1 to TRBJ2-2; D call uncertain. The V and J ends lost 3 bases and 2 bases respectively, with 10 bases between them. CDR1 and CDR2 (germline): SQVTM, ANQGSEA. The CDR3 spans 14 residues. The CDR3 bases are TGCAGCGTTGACTGGGCAGGTAACACCGGGGAGCTGTTTTTT. Translation gives CSVDWAGNTGELFF.

The chain is built from TRBV4-2 and TRBJ1-2; maybe TRBD1 (5 bases). This CDR3 contains 16 residues. V was pared by 3 bases and J by 2 bases, with 16 bases between. The germline V gene encodes CDR1 LGHNA and CDR2 YNFKEQ. The DNA of the CDR3 is TGTGCCAGCAGCCAGCCAGGGAGGTCGGGGAACTATGGCTACACCTTC. Its translation: CASSQPGRSGNYGYTF.

The chain couples TRBV5-1 to TRBJ1-6, with 7 bases identical to TRBD1. V dropped 2 bases and J dropped 1; count of bases not matched to a gene: 9. Germline CDR1 reads SGHRS; CDR2 reads YFSETQ. The CDR3 length is 18 residues. CDR3 in DNA: TGCGCCAGCAGCTTCCAGGGGGATAAATGGTCCTATAATTCACCCCTCCACTTT. Translating it yields CASSFQGDKWSYNSPLHF.

This clone has only a few counts. This chain joins TRBV24-1 and TRBJ1-1; D is undetermined. The CDR3 consists of 14 residues. Trimming took off 6 bases at V and 1 base at J, with 11 bases between the two ends. Germline V gives CDR1 KGHDR, CDR2 SFDVKD. The CDR3 reads CATSSPGKNTEAFF. The CDR3 bases are TGTGCCACCAGTTCCCCGGGGAAGAACACTGAAGCTTTCTTT.

V usage is TRBV4-3 and J usage is TRBJ2-5; tentative D call: TRBD1 (6 bases). The germline V and J ends were trimmed by 0 bases and 2 bases, with 10 bases remaining between them. CDR1 is LGHNA, CDR2 YSLEER, per germline. The CDR3 extends over 15 amino acids. CDR3 residues: CASSQEPRGQETQYF. As DNA, the CDR3 is TGCGCCAGCAGCCAAGAGCCCAGGGGACAAGAGACCCAGTACTTC.

This clone was detected only once. The chain is built from TRBV5-4 and TRBJ2-3, with 7 bases that match TRBD1. Germline V lookup: CDR1 SGHNT, CDR2 YYREEE (reference sequence). The CDR3 sequence is 15 residues long. Trimming removed 1 base from V and 5 bases from J; junction bases left unmatched: 7. The DNA for the CDR3 is TGTGCCAGCAGCTTGAAAAGGGGGCAAAGAGATACGCAGTATTTT. Translation gives CASSLKRGQRDTQYF.

This chain links TRBV30 with TRBJ1-2, with TRBD1 identical over 7 bases. V shed 3 bases, J shed 6 bases, and the junction held 7 bases outside the gene matches. This CDR3 contains 13 residues. Germline CDR1 reads GTSNPN; CDR2 reads SVGIG (reference sequence). The CDR3 loop reads CAWRREGADGYTF. CDR3 nucleotides: TGTGCCTGGAGACGTGAGGGGGCCGATGGCTACACCTTC. The full variable domain, completed using reference TRBV30 and TRBJ1-2, is SQTIHQWPATLVQPVGSPLSLECTVEGTSNPNLYWYRQAAGRGLQLLFYSVGIGQISSEVPQNLSASRPQDRQFILSSKKLLLSDSGFYLCAWRREGADGYTFGSGTRLTVV.

The chain has TRBV6-1 and TRBJ2-6, with 8 bases matching TRBD2. The CDR3 extends over 19 amino acids. With V trimmed by 0 bases and J by 0 bases, 7 bases remained unmatched. Germline CDR1 and CDR2: MNHNS and SASEGT. CDR3 amino acids: CASSEARGGVLSGANVLTF. The CDR3 DNA follows: TGTGCCAGCAGTGAAGCTCGGGGGGGAGTCCTCTCTGGGGCCAACGTCCTGACTTTC.

J is TRBJ2-7 and V is TRBV5-1, with 12 bases lining up with TRBD2. The CDR3 loop spans 14 amino acids. The ends lost 5 bases at V and 3 bases at J; junction bases unmatched: 3. CDR1 and CDR2 (germline): SGHRS, YFSETQ. The CDR3 spells CASSRTSGNYEQYF. The CDR3 nucleotides are TGCGCCAGCAGTCGGACTAGCGGGAACTACGAGCAGTACTTC. The variable domain in full, with the rest retrieved from reference TRBV5-1 and TRBJ2-7, is KAGVTQTPRYLIKTRGQQVTLSCSPISGHRSVSWYQQTPGQGLQFLFEYFSETQRNKGNFPGRFSGRQFSNSRSEMNVSTLELGDSALYLCASSRTSGNYEQYFGPGTRLTVT.

The chain carries TRBV4-1 and TRBJ2-1, with 7 bases identical to TRBD1. This CDR3 is 16 amino acids long. Germline-derived CDR1 and CDR2 are MGHRA and YSYEKL. J gave up 9 bases and V 4 bases, and 15 bases lay outside the gene matches. This CDR3 reads CASSPGALTGSLEQFF. CDR3 in DNA: TGCGCCAGCAGCCCCGGTGCCCTGACAGGGTCGCTTGAGCAGTTCTTC.

The rearrangement uses TRBV7-3 and TRBJ2-1; 8 nucleotides match TRBD2. CDR1 and CDR2 from the germline V gene are SGHTA and FQGTGA. The trim removed 5 bases at V and 0 bases at J, leaving 6 bases unmatched. There are 16 residues in the CDR3. DNA of the CDR3: TGTGCCAGCAGCGAGGTAGCGGGGAGCTCCTACAATGAGCAGTTCTTC. It is translated as CASSEVAGSSYNEQFF.

The chain employs TRBV7-2 and TRBJ2-4, with 9 bases identical to TRBD1. The germline V gene has CDR1 SGHTA and CDR2 FQGNSA. The CDR3 covers 16 residues. The trim removed 6 bases at V and 8 bases at J, leaving 14 bases unmatched. In nucleotides, the CDR3 is TGTGCCAGCAGTTATATACCGACAGGGGGATCGGACATTCAGTACTTC. Translated: CASSYIPTGGSDIQYF.

The chain recombines TRBV11-2 with TRBJ2-1; TRBD2 matches at 12 bases. After removal of 8 bases from V and 7 bases from J, the junction contained 6 bases not matched to a gene. The CDR3 extends over 14 amino acids. Germline V gene sequence: CDR1 SGHAT, CDR2 FQNNGV. The CDR3: CASRLAGVVNEQFF. The DNA of the CDR3 is TGTGCCAGCCGACTAGCGGGAGTCGTGAATGAGCAGTTCTTC.